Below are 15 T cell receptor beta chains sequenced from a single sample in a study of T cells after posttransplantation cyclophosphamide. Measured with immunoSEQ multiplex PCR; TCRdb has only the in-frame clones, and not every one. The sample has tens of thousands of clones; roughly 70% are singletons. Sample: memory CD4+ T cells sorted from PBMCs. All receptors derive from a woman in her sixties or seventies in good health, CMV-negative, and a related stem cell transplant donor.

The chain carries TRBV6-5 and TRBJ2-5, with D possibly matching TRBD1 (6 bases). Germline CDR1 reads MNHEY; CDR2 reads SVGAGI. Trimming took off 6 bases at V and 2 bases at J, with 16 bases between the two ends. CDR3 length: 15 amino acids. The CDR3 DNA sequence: TGTGCCAGCAGCCAAAGGGGGTCCGCGCAAGAGACCCAGTACTTC. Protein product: CASSQRGSAQETQYF.

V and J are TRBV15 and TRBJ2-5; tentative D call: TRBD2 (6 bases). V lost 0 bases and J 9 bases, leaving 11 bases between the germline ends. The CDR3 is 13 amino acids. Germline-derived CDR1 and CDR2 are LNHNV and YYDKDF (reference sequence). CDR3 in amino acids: CATSRDLGGAQYF. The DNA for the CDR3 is TGTGCCACCAGCAGAGACCTCGGAGGGGCCCAGTACTTC.

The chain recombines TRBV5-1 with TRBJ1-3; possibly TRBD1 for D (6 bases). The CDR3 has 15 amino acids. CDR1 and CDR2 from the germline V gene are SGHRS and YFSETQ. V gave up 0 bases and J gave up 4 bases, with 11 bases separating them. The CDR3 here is CASSLGAGAGNTIYF. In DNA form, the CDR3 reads TGCGCCAGCAGCTTGGGGGCAGGGGCAGGAAACACCATATATTTT.

The CDR3 reads CASSPLQTLSFYEQYF. The CDR3 DNA sequence: TGTGCCAGCAGTCCGCTACAGACATTAAGCTTCTACGAGCAGTACTTC. The V gene is TRBV28, the J gene TRBJ2-5; no clear D gene. Near its end, the DNA agrees better with TRBJ2-7, so the J call may be wrong. Germline values: CDR1 MDHEN, CDR2 SYDVKM. The CDR3 is 16 amino acids.

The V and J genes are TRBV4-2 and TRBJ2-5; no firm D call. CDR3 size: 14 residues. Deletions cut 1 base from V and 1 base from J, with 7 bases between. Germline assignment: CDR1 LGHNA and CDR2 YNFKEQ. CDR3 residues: CASSQGNSQETQYF. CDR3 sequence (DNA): TGTGCCAGCAGCCAAGGCAACTCCCAAGAGACCCAGTACTTC.

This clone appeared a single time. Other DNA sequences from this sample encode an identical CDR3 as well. The CDR3 DNA is TGTGCCAGCAGCTTACAGGGGGCGGGTGGCTACACCTTC. Translation: CASSLQGAGGYTF. The chain employs TRBV7-2 and TRBJ1-2, with 8 nucleotides matching TRBD1. Germline lookup yields CDR1 SGHTA and CDR2 FQGNSA. The CDR3 length is 13 residues. V was clipped by 2 bases and J by 7 bases; unmatched bases: 3.

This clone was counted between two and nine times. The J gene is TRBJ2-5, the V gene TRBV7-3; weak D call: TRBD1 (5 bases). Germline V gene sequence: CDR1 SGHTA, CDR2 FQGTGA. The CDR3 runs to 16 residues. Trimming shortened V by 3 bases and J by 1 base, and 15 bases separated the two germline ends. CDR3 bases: TGTGCCAGCAGCTTTAGCCAGGGTAACCCCCAAGAGACCCAGTACTTC. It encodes CASSFSQGNPQETQYF.

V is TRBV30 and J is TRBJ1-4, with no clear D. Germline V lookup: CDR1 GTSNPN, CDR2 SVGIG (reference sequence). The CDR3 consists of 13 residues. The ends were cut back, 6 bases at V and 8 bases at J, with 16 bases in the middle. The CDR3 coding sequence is TGTGCCTGTTACCTCGACAATTCGGAAAAACTGTTTTTT. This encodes CACYLDNSEKLFF.

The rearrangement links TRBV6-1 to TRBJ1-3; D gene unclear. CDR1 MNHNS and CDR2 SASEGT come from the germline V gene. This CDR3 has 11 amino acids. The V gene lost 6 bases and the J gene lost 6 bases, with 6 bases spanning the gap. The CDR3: CASRLVNTIYF. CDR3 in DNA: TGTGCCAGCAGATTAGTAAACACCATATATTTT.

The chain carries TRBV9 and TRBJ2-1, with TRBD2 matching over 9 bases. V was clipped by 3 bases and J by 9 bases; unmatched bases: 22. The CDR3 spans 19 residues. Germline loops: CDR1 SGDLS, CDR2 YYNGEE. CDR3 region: CASSAGGYSGLAGRGEQFF. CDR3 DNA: TGTGCCAGCAGCGCCGGGGGTTATTCGGGCCTAGCGGGACGGGGTGAGCAGTTCTTC. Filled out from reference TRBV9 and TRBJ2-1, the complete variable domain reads DSGVTQTPKHLITATGQRVTLRCSPRSGDLSVYWYQQSLDQGLQFLIQYYNGEERAKGNILERFSAQQFPDLHSELNLSSLELGDSALYFCASSAGGYSGLAGRGEQFFGPGTRLTVL.

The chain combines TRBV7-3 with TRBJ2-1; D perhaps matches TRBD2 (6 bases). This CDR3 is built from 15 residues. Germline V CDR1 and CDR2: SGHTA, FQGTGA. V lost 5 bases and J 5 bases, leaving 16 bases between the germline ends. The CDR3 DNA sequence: TGTGCCAGCAGCCCCGCCCCGGGAGCCAACAATGAGCAGTTCTTC. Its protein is CASSPAPGANNEQFF.

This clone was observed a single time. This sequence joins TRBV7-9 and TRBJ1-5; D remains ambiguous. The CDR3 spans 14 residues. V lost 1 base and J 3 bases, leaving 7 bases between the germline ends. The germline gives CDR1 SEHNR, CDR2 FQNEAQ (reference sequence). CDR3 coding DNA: TGTGCCAGCAGCTTAGAACACTACAATCAGCCCCAGCATTTT. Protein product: CASSLEHYNQPQHF.

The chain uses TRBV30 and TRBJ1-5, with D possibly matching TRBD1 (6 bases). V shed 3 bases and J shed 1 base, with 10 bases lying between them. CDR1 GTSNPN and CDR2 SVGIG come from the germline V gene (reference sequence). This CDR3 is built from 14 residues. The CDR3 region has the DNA TGTGCCTGGAGCAGGGGAAGGAGCAATCAGCCCCAGCATTTT. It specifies CAWSRGRSNQPQHF.

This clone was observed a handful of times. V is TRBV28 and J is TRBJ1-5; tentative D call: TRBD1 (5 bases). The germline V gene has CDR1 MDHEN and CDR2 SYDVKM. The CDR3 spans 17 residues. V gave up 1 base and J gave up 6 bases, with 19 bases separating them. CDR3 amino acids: CASSLYPRRARSQPQHF. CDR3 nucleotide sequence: TGTGCCAGCAGTTTATACCCCCGCAGGGCGAGGAGTCAGCCCCAGCATTTT.

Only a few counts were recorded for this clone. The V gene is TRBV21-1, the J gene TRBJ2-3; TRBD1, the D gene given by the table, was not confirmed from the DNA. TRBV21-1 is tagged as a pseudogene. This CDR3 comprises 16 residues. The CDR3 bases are TGTGCCAGCAAGGTACCGGGACAGGGAGGATCAGATACGCAGTATTTT. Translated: CASKVPGQGGSDTQYF.